These T cell receptor beta chains were read from a single sample in a study of T cell responses to AZD1222 COVID-19 vaccine. The assay was immunoSEQ multiplex PCR, and TCRdb's table has in-frame clones only and misses some. The sample has 160,000 or so clones, around 85% seen once. The sequencing here drew on peripheral blood, taken after recovery from COVID-19. The receptors were gathered from an adult who had recovered from COVID-19. The CDR3 runs from the conserved cysteine through the conserved F or W. D genes are given only for firm matches. Not every row has a clone size; where given, it reads once, few, many or a size class.

clone size	D gene	V gene	J gene	CDR3 DNA	CDR3 protein
-	-	TRBV5-4	TRBJ1-2	TGTGCCAGCACGTCGCAGTCCTTCTATGGCTACACCTTC	CASTSQSFYGYTF
-	TRBD1	TRBV11-2	TRBJ1-2	TGTGCCAGCAGCTTTTCAGGCAGGGGGCGCGTCTATGGCTACACCTTC	CASSFSGRGRVYGYTF
few	-	TRBV12-3/TRBV12-4	TRBJ1-2	TGTGCCAGCAGTTTGACTGATTCCTATGGCTACACCTTC	CASSLTDSYGYTF
few	-	TRBV4-1	TRBJ2-1	TGCGCCAGCAGCCGGGACGTAAGCTCCTACAATGAGCAGTTCTTC	CASSRDVSSYNEQFF
-	TRBD1	TRBV9	TRBJ2-1	TGTGCCAGCAGCGTAGGGGGGACAGGGTCCTACAATGAGCAGTTCTTC	CASSVGGTGSYNEQFF
-	TRBD1	TRBV5-4	TRBJ1-2	TGTGCCAGCAGCGTAGGACAGGTCGCCTATGGCTACACCTTC	CASSVGQVAYGYTF
-	-	TRBV29-1	TRBJ1-1	TGCAGCGTTGATAACACTGAAGCTTTCTTT	CSVDNTEAFF
-	-	TRBV7-3	TRBJ2-2	TGTGCCAGCAGCTTAGGGCAGATCACCGGGGAGCTGTTTTTT	CASSLGQITGELFF
-	-	TRBV25-1	TRBJ2-1	TGTGCCAGCAGTCCCTCTAGCTTGGAGCAGTTCTTC	CASSPSSLEQFF
-	-	TRBV2	TRBJ1-5	TGTGCCAGCAGGGGGACCGGGAGCAATCAGCCCCAGCATTTT	CASRGTGSNQPQHF
-	-	TRBV5-7	TRBJ2-7	TGTGCCAGCACCCCCGAGTGTCCGACCTACGAGCAGTACTTC	CASTPECPTYEQYF
-	-	TRBV29-1	TRBJ1-2	TGCAGCGTTCCCCCGGGAGGGGCAAACTATGGCTACACCTTC	CSVPPGGANYGYTF
-	-	TRBV3-1/TRBV3-2	TRBJ2-6	TGTGCCAGCAGCCAAGGGTCGGGCTCTGGGGCCAACGTCCTGACTTTC	CASSQGSGSGANVLTF
-	-	TRBV12-3/TRBV12-4	TRBJ1-5	TGTGCCAGCAGTTTACGTGGGCGGCAGCCCCAGCATTTT	CASSLRGRQPQHF
once	TRBD2	TRBV4-3	TRBJ2-7	TGCGCCAGCAGCCCTGGACTAGCCTTATGGAACGAGCAGTACTTC	CASSPGLALWNEQYF